The next 5 T cell receptor beta chains were all read from a single sample in a study of blood T cell repertoires in COVID-19. The protocol was immunoSEQ multiplex PCR, while the TCRdb copy is restricted to in-frame clones and leaves out a portion. The profile shows tens of thousands of clones, 75% to 85% of them singletons. Sequencing was carried out using peripheral blood. These receptors originate from a man aged 30 to 39 with COVID-19, enrolled during active disease.

CDR3 DNA: TGCGCCAGCAGTACAGGGGTCACTGAAGCTTTCTTT. Its protein is CASSTGVTEAFF. The V call is TRBV10-2, the J call TRBJ1-1; 7 nucleotides agree with TRBD1. The germline V gene encodes CDR1 WSHSY and CDR2 SAAADI. The CDR3 loop spans 12 amino acids. V trimming: 5 bases; J trimming: 4 bases; junction bases outside the gene matches: 1.

J is TRBJ2-1 and V is TRBV27; perhaps TRBD2 as D (5 bases). Trimming removed 3 bases at V and 4 bases at J, with 10 bases between. This CDR3 has 14 amino acids. Germline loops: CDR1 MNHEY, CDR2 SMNVEV (reference sequence). CDR3 sequence: CASSFPGLYNEQFF. In DNA, the CDR3 is TGTGCCAGCAGTTTCCCCGGACTTTACAATGAGCAGTTCTTC.

V usage is TRBV6-6 and J usage is TRBJ1-5; weak D call: TRBD1 (6 bases). The length of the CDR3 is 15 residues. V dropped 6 bases and J dropped 3 bases, with 15 bases sitting between them. Germline CDR1 MNHNY, CDR2 SVGAGI (reference sequence). The CDR3 DNA reads TGTGCCAGCAGGCCCCCCAGGGGAGACAATCAGCCCCAGCATTTT. The encoded protein is CASRPPRGDNQPQHF.

V and J are TRBV12-3 or TRBV12-4 and TRBJ2-7; a possible D gene is TRBD1 (6 bases). This CDR3 contains 12 residues. V lost 2 bases, J lost 5 bases, and 7 bases lay in between. The CDR3 coding sequence is TGTGCCAGCAGTTTACAGGGGAACGAGCAGTACTTC. This translates into CASSLQGNEQYF.

The genes are TRBV12-3 or TRBV12-4 and TRBJ1-2; D unresolved. The germline V and J ends were trimmed by 6 bases and 5 bases, with 10 bases remaining between them. CDR3 length: 12 amino acids. The CDR3 is CASSVGFYGYTF. The CDR3, as DNA: TGTGCCAGCAGCGTGGGCTTTTATGGCTACACCTTC.